The present T cell receptor beta chain was sequenced within a study of blood T cell repertoires in COVID-19. Looking at the study overall: Samples of COVID-19 (acute and convalescent) were obtained from the United States, Italy and Spain. T cells, B-cell-depleted T cells, or PBMCs supplied cDNA or gDNA.

As processed by the authors: Amplification from reference gene primers served as the basis for estimated nucleated cell counts. Only in-frame clones appear in the TCRdb table, and some are missing; sequencing was by immunoSEQ multiplex PCR. V, J and clone size are those of that table, while D and trimming were read from the DNA. The sample records roughly 35,000 clones, 93% being singletons. The CDR3 is 14 residues long. V was pared by 5 bases and J by 3 bases, with 5 bases of the junction left unmatched. Germline loops: CDR1 LNHDA, CDR2 SQIVND (reference sequence). The origin of this receptor is a human donor in a cohort sampled during active COVID-19. Sequencing input: peripheral blood. The chain joins TRBV19 to TRBJ2-7; 9 bases align to TRBD1. The CDR3 nucleotides are TGTGCCAGTAGTCCAGACAGGGGGTACTACGAGCAGTACTTC. Translation gives CASSPDRGYYEQYF.